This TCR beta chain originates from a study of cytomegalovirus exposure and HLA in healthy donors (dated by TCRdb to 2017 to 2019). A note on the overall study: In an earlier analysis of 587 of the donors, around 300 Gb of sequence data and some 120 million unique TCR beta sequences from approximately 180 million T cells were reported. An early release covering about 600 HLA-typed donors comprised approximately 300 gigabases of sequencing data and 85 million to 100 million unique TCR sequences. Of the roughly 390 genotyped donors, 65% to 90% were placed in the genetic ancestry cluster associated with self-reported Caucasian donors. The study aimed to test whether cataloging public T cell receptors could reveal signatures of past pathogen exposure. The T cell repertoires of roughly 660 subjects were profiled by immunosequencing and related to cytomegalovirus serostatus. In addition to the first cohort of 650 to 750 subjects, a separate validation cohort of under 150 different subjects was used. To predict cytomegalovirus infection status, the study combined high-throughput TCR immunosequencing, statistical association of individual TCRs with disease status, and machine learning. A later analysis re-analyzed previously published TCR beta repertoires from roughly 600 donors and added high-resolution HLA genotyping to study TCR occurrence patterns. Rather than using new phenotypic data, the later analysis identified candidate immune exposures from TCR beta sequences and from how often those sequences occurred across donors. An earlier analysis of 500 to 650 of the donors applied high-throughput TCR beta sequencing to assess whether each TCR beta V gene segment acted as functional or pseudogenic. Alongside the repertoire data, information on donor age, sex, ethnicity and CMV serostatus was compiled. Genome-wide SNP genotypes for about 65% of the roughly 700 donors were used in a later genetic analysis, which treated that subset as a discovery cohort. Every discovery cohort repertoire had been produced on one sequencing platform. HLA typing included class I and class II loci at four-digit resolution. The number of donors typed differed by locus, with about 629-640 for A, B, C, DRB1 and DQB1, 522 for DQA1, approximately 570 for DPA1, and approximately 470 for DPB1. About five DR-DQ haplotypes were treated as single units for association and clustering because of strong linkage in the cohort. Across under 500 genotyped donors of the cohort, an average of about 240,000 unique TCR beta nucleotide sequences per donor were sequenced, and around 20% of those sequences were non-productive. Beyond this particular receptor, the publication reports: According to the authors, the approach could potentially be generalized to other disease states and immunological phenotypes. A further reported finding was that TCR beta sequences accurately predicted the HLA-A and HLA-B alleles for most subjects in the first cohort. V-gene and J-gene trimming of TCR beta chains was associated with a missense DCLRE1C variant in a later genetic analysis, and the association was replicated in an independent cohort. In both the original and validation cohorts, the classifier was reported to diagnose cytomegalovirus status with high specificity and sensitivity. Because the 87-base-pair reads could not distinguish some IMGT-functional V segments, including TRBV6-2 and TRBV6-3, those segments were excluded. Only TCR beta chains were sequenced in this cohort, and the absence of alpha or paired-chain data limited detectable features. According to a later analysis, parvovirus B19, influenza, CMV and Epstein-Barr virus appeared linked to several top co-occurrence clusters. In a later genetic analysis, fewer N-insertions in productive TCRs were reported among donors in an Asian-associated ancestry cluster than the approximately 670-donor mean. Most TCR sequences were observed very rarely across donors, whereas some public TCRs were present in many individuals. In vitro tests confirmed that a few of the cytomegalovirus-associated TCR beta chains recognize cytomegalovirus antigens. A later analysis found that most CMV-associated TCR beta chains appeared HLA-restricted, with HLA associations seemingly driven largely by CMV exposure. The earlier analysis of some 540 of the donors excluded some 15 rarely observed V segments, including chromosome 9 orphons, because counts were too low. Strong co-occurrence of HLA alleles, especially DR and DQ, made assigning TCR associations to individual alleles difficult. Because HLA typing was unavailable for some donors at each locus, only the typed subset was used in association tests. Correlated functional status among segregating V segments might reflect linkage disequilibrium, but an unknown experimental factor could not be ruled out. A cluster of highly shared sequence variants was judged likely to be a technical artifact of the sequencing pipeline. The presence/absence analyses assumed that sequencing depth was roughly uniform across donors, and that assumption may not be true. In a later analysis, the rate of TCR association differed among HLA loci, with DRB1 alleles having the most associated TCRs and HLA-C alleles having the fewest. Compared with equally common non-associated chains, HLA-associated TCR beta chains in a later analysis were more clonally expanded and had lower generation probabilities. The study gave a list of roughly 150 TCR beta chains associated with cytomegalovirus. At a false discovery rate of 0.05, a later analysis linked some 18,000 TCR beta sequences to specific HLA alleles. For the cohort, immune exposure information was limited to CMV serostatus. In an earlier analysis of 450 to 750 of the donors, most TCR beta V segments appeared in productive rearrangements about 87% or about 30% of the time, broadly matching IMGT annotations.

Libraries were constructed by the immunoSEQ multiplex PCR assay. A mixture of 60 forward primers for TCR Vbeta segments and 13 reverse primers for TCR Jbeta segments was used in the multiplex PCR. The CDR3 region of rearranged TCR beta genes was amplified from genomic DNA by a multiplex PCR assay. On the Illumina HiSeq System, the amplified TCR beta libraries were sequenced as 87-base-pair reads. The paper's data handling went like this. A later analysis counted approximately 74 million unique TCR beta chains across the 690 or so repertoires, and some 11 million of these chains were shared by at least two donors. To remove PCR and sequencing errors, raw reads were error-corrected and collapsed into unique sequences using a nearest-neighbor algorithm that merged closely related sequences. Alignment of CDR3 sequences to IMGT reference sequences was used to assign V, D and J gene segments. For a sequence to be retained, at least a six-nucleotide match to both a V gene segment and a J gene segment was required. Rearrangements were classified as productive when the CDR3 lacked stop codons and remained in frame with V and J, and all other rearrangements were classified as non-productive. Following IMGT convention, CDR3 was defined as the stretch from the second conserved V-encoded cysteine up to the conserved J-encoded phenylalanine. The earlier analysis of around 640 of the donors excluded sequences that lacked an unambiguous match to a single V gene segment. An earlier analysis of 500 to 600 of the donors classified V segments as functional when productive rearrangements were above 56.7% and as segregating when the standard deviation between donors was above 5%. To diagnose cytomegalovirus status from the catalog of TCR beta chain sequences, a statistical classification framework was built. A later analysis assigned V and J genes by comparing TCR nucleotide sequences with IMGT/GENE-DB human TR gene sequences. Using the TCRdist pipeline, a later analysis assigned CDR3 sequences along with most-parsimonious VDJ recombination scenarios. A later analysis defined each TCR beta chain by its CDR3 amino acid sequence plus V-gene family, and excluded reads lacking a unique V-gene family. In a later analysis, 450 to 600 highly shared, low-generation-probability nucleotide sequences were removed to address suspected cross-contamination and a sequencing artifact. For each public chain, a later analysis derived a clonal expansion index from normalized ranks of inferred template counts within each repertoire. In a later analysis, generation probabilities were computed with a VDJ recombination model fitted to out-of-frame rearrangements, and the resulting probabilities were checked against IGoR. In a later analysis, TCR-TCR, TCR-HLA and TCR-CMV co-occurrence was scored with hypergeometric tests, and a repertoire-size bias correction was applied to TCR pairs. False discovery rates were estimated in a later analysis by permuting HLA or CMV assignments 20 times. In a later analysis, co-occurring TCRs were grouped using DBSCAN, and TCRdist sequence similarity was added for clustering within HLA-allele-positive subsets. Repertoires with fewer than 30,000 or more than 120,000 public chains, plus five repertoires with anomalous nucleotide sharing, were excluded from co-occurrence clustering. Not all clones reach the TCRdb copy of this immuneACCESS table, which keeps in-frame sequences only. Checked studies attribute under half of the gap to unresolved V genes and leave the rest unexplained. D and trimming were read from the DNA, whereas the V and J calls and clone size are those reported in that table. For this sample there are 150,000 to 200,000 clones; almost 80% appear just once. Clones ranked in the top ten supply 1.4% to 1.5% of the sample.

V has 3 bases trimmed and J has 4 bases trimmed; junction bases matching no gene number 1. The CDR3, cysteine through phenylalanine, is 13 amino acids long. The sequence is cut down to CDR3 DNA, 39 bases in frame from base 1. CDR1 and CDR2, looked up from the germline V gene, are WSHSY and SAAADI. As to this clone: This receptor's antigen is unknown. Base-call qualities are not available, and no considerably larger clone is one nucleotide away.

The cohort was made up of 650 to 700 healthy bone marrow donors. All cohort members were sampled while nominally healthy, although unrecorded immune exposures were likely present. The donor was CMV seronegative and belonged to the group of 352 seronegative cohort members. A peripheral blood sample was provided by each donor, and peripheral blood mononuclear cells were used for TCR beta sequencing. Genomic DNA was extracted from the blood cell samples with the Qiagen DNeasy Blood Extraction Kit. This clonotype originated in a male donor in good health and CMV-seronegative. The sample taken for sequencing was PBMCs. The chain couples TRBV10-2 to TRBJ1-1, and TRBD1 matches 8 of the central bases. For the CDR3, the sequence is CASSEQGGTEAFF. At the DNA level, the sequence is TGCGCCAGCAGTGAACAGGGGGGCACTGAAGCTTTCTTT.